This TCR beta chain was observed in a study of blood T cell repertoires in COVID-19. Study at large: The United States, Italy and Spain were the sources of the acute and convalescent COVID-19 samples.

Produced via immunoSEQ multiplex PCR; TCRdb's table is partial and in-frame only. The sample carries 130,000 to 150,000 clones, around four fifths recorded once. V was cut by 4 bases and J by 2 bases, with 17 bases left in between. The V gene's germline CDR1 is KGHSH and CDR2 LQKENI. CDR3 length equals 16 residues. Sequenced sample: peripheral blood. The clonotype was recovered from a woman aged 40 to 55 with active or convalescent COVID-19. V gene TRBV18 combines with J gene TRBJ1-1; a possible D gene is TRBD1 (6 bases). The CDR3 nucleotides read TGTGCCAGCTCACGGGGGCAAGGGGTCGTAAACACTGAAGCTTTCTTT. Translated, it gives CASSRGQGVVNTEAFF. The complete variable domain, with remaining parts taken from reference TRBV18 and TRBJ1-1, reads NAGVMQNPRHLVRRRGQEARLRCSPMKGHSHVYWYRQLPEEGLKFMVYLQKENIIDESGMPKERFSAEFPKEGPSILRIQQVVRGDSAAYFCASSRGQGVVNTEAFFGQGTRLTVV.